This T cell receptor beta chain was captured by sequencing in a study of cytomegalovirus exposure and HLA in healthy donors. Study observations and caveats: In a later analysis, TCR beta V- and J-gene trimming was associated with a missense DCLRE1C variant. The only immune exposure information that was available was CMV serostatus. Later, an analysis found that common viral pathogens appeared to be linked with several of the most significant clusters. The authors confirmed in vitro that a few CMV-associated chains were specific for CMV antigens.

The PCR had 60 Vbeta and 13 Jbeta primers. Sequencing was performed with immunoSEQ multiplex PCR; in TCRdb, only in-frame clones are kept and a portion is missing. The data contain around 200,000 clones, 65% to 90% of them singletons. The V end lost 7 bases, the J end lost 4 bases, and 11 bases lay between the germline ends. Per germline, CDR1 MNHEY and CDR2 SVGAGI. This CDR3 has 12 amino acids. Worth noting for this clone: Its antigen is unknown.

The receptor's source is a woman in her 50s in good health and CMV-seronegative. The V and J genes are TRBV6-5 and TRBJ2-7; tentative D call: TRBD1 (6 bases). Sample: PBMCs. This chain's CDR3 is CASTSGAYEQYF. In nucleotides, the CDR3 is TGTGCCAGCACCTCAGGGGCGTACGAGCAGTACTTC.